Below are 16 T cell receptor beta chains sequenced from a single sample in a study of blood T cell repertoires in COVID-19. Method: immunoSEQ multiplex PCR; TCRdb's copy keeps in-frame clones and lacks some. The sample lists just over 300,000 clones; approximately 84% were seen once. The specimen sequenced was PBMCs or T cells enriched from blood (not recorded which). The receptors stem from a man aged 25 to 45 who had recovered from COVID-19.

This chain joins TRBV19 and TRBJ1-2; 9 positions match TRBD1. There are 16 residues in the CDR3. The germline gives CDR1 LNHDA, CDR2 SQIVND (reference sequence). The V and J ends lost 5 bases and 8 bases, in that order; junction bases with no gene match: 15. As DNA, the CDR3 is TGTGCCAGTAGTGCCCGGGACAGGGCACGGTGGCAGGGCTACACCTTC. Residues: CASSARDRARWQGYTF.

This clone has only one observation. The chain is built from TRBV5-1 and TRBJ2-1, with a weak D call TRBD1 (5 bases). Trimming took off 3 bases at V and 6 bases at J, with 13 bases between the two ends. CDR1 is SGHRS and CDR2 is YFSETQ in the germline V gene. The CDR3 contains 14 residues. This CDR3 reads CASSWGGQTNEQFF. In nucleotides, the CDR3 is TGCGCCAGCAGCTGGGGCGGTCAGACCAATGAGCAGTTCTTC.

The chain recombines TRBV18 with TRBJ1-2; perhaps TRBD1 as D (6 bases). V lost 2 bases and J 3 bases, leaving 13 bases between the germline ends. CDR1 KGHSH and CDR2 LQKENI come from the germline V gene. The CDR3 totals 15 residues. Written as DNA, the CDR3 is TGTGCCAGCTCACCAGAATCATCAGGGGACTATGGCTACACCTTC. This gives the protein CASSPESSGDYGYTF.

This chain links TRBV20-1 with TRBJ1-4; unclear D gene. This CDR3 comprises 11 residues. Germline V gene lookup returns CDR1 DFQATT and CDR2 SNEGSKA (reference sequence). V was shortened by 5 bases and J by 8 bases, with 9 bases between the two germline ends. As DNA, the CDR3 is TGCAGTGCTCAGGTTATAGAAAAACTGTTTTTT. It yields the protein CSAQVIEKLFF.

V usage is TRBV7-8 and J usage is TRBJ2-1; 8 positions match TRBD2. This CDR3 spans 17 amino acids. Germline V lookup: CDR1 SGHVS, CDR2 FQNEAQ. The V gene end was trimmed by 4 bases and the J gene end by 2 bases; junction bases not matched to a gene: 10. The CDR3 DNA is TGTGCCAGCAGCTCCCGAGGCGGGAGGCTCCCCTACAATGAGCAGTTCTTC. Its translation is CASSSRGGRLPYNEQFF.

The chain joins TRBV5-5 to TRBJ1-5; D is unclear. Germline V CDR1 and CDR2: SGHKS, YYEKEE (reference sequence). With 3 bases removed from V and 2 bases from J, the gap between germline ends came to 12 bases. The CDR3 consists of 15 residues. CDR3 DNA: TGTGCCAGCAGCTGGCGGGAGTTGGGCAATCAGCCCCAGCATTTT. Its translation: CASSWRELGNQPQHF.

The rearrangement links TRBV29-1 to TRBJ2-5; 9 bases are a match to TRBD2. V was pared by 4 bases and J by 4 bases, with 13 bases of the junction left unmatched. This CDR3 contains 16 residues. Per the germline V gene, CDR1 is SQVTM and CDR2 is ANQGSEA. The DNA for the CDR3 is TGCAGCGTTGGTCTAGCGGGACTCCGGAGGGCAGAGACCCAGTACTTC. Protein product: CSVGLAGLRRAETQYF.

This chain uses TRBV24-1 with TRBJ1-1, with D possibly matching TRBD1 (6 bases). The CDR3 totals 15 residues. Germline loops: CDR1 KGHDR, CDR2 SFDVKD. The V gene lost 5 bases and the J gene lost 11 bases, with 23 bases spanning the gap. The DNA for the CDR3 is TGTGCCACCAGTGCTCCCTCTGTGGGGGCGCCGGGGGCTTTCTTT. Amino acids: CATSAPSVGAPGAFF.

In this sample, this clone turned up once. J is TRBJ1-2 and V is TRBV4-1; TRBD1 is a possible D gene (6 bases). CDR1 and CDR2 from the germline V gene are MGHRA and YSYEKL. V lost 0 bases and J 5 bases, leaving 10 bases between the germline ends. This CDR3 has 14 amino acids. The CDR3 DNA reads TGCGCCAGCAGCCAAGATGGGACACCTTATGGCTACACCTTC. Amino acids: CASSQDGTPYGYTF.

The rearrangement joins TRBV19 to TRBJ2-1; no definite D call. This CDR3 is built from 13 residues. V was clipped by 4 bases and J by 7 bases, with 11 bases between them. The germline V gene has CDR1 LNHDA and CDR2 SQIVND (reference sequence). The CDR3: CASSTSLGNEQFF. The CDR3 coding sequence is TGTGCCAGTAGTACCTCCCTCGGGAATGAGCAGTTCTTC.

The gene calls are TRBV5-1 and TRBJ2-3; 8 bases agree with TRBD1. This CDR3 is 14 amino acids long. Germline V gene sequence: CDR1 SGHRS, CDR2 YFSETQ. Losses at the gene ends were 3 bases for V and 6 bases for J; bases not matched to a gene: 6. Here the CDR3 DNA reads TGCGCCAGCAGCTCACCCTGGACAGGGGATACGCAGTATTTT. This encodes CASSSPWTGDTQYF.

CDR3 DNA sequence: TGCAGCGTTGAACACAGGGAAGATACGCAGTATTTT. This translates into CSVEHREDTQYF. The chain links TRBV29-1 to TRBJ2-3; D is possibly TRBD1 (6 bases). The CDR3 is 12 amino acids. V was shortened by 2 bases and J by 5 bases, with 8 bases between the two germline ends. CDR1 is SQVTM, CDR2 ANQGSEA, per germline.

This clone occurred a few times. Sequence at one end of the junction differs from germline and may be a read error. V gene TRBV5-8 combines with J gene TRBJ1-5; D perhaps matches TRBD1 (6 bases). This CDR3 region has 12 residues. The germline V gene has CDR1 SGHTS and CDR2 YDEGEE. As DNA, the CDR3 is TGTGCCAGCAGCTTGGGACAGGCCCTTGTTGGATTT. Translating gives CASSLGQALVGF.

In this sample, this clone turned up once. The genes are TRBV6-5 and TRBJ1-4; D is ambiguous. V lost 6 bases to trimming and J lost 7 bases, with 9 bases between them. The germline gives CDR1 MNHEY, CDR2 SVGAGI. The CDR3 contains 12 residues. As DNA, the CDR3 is TGTGCCAGCAGATCAACGGGTGAAAAACTGTTTTTT. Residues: CASRSTGEKLFF.

The CDR3 loop is CASSGQAYSPLHF. CDR3 coding DNA: TGTGCCAGCAGTGGCCAAGCCTATTCACCCCTCCACTTT. This chain joins TRBV2 and TRBJ1-6, with D unresolved. CDR1 and CDR2 (germline): SNHLY, FYNNEI. Trimming took off 4 bases at V and 8 bases at J, with 9 bases between the two ends. The length of the CDR3 is 13 residues.

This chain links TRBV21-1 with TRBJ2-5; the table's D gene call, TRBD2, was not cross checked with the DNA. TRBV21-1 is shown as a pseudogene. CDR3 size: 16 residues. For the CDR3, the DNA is TGTGCCAGCAGCAAAGGTTGGCGGGTCGGCTTAGAGACCCAGTACTTC. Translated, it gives CASSKGWRVGLETQYF.